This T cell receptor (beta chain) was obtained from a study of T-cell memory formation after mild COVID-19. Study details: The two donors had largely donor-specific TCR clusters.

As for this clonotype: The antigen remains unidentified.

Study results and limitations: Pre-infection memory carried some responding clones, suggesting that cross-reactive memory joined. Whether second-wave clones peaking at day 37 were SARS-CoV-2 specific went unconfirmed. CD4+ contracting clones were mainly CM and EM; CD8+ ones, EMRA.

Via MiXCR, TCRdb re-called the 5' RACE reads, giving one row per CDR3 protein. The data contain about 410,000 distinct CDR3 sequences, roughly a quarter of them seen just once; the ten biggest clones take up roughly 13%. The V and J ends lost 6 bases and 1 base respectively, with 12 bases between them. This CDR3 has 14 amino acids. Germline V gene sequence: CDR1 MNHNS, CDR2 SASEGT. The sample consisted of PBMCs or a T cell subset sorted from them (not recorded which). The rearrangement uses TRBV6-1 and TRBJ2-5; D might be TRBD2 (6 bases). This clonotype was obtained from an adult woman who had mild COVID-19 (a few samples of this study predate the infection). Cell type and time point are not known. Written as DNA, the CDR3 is TGTGCCAGCAGGAGGACGGGAGCCCAAGAGACCCAGTACTTC. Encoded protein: CASRRTGAQETQYF.